One and the same sample provided the 25 T cell receptor beta chains below, sequenced in a study of blood T cell repertoires in COVID-19. Libraries were prepared by immunoSEQ multiplex PCR; TCRdb keeps only in-frame clonotypes and omits some of them. This table has 250,000 to 300,000 clones, less than 90% appearing once. The sample was peripheral blood. These receptors all come from a man in his fifties or sixties who had recovered from COVID-19.

The chain uses TRBV19 and TRBJ1-4, with 7 positions matching TRBD1. There are 15 residues in the CDR3. Germline V gene lookup returns CDR1 LNHDA and CDR2 SQIVND (reference sequence). J was trimmed by 7 bases and V by 6 bases; bases with no gene match: 11. In DNA, the CDR3 is TGTGCCAGTAGAAGTACCGGGACAGTGCTTGAAAAACTGTTTTTT. It is translated as CASRSTGTVLEKLFF.

This clone is a singleton in its sample. The CDR3 region is CASRLSPGVSYNEQFF. As DNA, the CDR3 is TGTGCCAGCAGACTCTCCCCGGGGGTTTCCTACAATGAGCAGTTCTTC. The rearrangement uses TRBV2 and TRBJ2-1; possibly TRBD2 for D (6 bases). V lost 6 bases, J lost 1 base, and 16 bases lay in between. This CDR3 spans 16 amino acids. Germline-derived CDR1 and CDR2 are SNHLY and FYNNEI.

V and J are TRBV6-5 and TRBJ2-3; TRBD1 is a possible D gene (6 bases). This CDR3 comprises 15 residues. Germline assignment: CDR1 MNHEY and CDR2 SVGAGI. With 2 bases removed from V and 5 bases from J, the gap between germline ends came to 14 bases. The CDR3 spells CASSYTTTGRDTQYF. Written as DNA, the CDR3 is TGTGCCAGCAGTTACACAACAACAGGGCGAGATACGCAGTATTTT.

This chain joins TRBV15 and TRBJ2-1, with 7 positions matching TRBD1. The CDR3 totals 14 residues. Germline CDR1 reads LNHNV; CDR2 reads YYDKDF (reference sequence). Trimming at V came to 1 base and at J to 4 bases, leaving 1 base not matched to a gene. The CDR3: CATSRGQGYNEQFF. CDR3 coding DNA: TGTGCCACCAGCAGAGGACAGGGTTACAATGAGCAGTTCTTC.

This chain links TRBV7-2 with TRBJ2-7; D unresolved. V was clipped by 2 bases and J by 2 bases, with 16 bases between them. The germline gives CDR1 SGHTA, CDR2 FQGNSA. The CDR3 is 16 amino acids. This CDR3 reads CASSLFPPPGPYEQYF. The CDR3 nucleotides are TGTGCCAGCAGCTTATTCCCGCCGCCGGGTCCCTACGAGCAGTACTTC.

This chain uses TRBV7-8 with TRBJ1-2; no clear D gene. The CDR3 has 14 amino acids. Per the germline V gene, CDR1 is SGHVS and CDR2 is FQNEAQ. V gave up 1 base and J gave up 8 bases, with 14 bases separating them. This CDR3 is CASSLVSAGGGYTF. CDR3 sequence (DNA): TGTGCCAGCAGCTTAGTCTCAGCAGGAGGGGGCTACACCTTC.

V is TRBV2 and J is TRBJ1-3; 9 nucleotides agree with TRBD1. Germline CDR1 is SNHLY and CDR2 is FYNNEI. Unmatched junction bases numbered 6, after V lost 3 bases and J lost 0 bases. The CDR3 is made up of 17 amino acids. The CDR3 sequence: CASSDRTGANSGNTIYF. The CDR3, as DNA: TGTGCCAGCAGTGACAGGACAGGGGCAAACTCTGGAAACACCATATATTTT. Variable domain in full (rest from reference TRBV2 and TRBJ1-3): EPEVTQTPSHQVTQMGQEVILRCVPISNHLYFYWYRQILGQKVEFLVSFYNNEISEKSEIFDDQFSVERPDGSNFTLKIRSTKLEDSAMYFCASSDRTGANSGNTIYFGEGSWLTVV.

The chain joins TRBV28 to TRBJ2-7; D might be TRBD1 (5 bases). Trimming stripped 3 bases from V and 2 bases from J, with 8 bases between. The CDR3 spans 13 residues. Per the germline V gene, CDR1 is MDHEN and CDR2 is SYDVKM. DNA of the CDR3: TGTGCCAGCAGTTTGGCAGGGACCTACGAGCAGTACTTC. Protein sequence: CASSLAGTYEQYF. The full variable domain, in which reference TRBV28 and TRBJ2-7 provide the parts outside the CDR3, is DVKVTQSSRYLVKRTGEKVFLECVQDMDHENMFWYRQDPGLGLRLIYFSYDVKMKEKGDIPEGYSVSREKKERFSLILESASTNQTSMYLCASSLAGTYEQYFGPGTRLTVT.

The chain links TRBV10-3 to TRBJ2-7, with TRBD2 identical over 8 bases. This CDR3 has 14 residues. In germline, CDR1 is ENHRY, CDR2 SYGVKD. V lost 8 bases to trimming and J lost 2 bases; unmatched junction nucleotides: 8. CDR3 sequence (DNA): TGTGCCATCCGTTCCGCCGGGGGGGCCTACGAGCAGTACTTC. Protein sequence: CAIRSAGGAYEQYF.

The chain carries TRBV4-2 and TRBJ2-7; D gene ambiguous. Germline CDR1 is LGHNA and CDR2 is YNFKEQ. The ends were cut back, 0 bases at V and 2 bases at J, with 20 bases in the middle. This CDR3 is 18 amino acids long. CDR3 sequence reads: CASSQDASSGEDAYEQYF. CDR3 coding DNA: TGTGCCAGCAGCCAAGATGCGTCTTCCGGAGAAGATGCCTACGAGCAGTACTTC.

This clone has just a few counts. The genes are TRBV5-1 and TRBJ1-2; 10 positions match TRBD1. Germline V CDR1 and CDR2: SGHRS, YFSETQ. Trimming cost V 0 bases and J 7 bases; bases outside gene matches: 6. The CDR3 loop spans 15 amino acids. In DNA, the CDR3 is TGCGCCAGCAGCTTGGAAGGGACAGGGGCCGGTGGCTACACCTTC. Its translation: CASSLEGTGAGGYTF.

In this sample, this clone turned up a few times. The chain carries TRBV19 and TRBJ2-3; 10 bases are shared with TRBD2. Looked up from germline, CDR1 is LNHDA and CDR2 is SQIVND (reference sequence). The junction had 6 bases not matched to a gene; V was cut back by 4 bases and J by 2 bases. This CDR3 is 16 amino acids long. The CDR3 DNA follows: TGTGCCAGTAGTACCCTAGCGGGGGCAATCACAGATACGCAGTATTTT. It codes for CASSTLAGAITDTQYF.

The chain couples TRBV19 to TRBJ2-1; TRBD1 matches 7 bases. Germline V CDR1 and CDR2: LNHDA, SQIVND (reference sequence). The CDR3 sequence is 14 residues long. After removal of 5 bases from V and 7 bases from J, the junction contained 8 bases not matched to a gene. The CDR3 bases are TGTGCCAGTAGTCGCGTAGCCAGGGGGAATGAGCAGTTCTTC. Translating gives CASSRVARGNEQFF.

CDR3 amino acids: CATSEDRAENIQYF. In nucleotides, the CDR3 is TGTGCCACCAGTGAAGACAGGGCCGAAAACATTCAGTACTTC. The chain combines TRBV24-1 with TRBJ2-4, with 7 bases fitting TRBD1. There are 14 residues in the CDR3. V dropped 4 bases and J dropped 5; count of bases not matched to a gene: 4. The germline V gene has CDR1 KGHDR and CDR2 SFDVKD.

The chain links TRBV5-6 to TRBJ2-1; TRBD2 aligns across 11 bases. The CDR3 totals 15 residues. The V gene's germline CDR1 is SGHDT and CDR2 YYEEEE. The V and J ends lost 4 bases and 4 bases, in that order; junction bases with no gene match: 4. The CDR3 is CASSITSGRYNEQFF. The CDR3 DNA sequence: TGTGCCAGCAGCATTACTAGCGGGAGATACAATGAGCAGTTCTTC.

This clone has a handful of counts. The genes are TRBV30 and TRBJ1-6; TRBD1 agrees at 11 bases. CDR1 is GTSNPN and CDR2 is SVGIG in the germline V gene (reference sequence). With V trimmed by 5 bases and J by 9 bases, 9 bases remained unmatched. The CDR3 is 15 residues long. CDR3 nucleotide sequence: TGTGCCTGGTCCTTGGACAGGGGGCGAGGTTCACCCCTCCACTTT. Amino acid sequence: CAWSLDRGRGSPLHF.

The chain uses TRBV28 and TRBJ1-1; possible D gene TRBD1, 6 bases. Trimming stripped 6 bases from V and 5 bases from J, with 16 bases between. Per germline, CDR1 MDHEN and CDR2 SYDVKM. This CDR3 has 14 amino acids. The CDR3 region has the DNA TGTGCCAGCAGAATAGGGGGTAGGGGGACTGAAGCTTTCTTT. Protein product: CASRIGGRGTEAFF. Combining the CDR3 with reference TRBV28 and TRBJ1-1 gives the whole variable domain DVKVTQSSRYLVKRTGEKVFLECVQDMDHENMFWYRQDPGLGLRLIYFSYDVKMKEKGDIPEGYSVSREKKERFSLILESASTNQTSMYLCASRIGGRGTEAFFGQGTRLTVV.

CDR3 sequence reads: CSVSRGTGSTGELFF. The CDR3 DNA follows: TGCAGCGTCAGCCGAGGGACAGGGTCCACCGGGGAGCTGTTTTTT. The chain links TRBV29-1 to TRBJ2-2; TRBD1 matches 9 bases. The V gene's germline CDR1 is SQVTM and CDR2 ANQGSEA. J was trimmed by 4 bases and V by 6 bases; bases with no gene match: 9. The CDR3 totals 15 residues.

The V gene is TRBV6-6, the J gene TRBJ2-2; 15 nucleotides match TRBD2. Trimming at V came to 6 bases and at J to 1 base, leaving 12 bases not matched to a gene. The CDR3 is made up of 20 amino acids. CDR1 and CDR2 (germline): MNHNY, SVGAGI (reference sequence). As DNA, the CDR3 is TGTGCCAGCAGCCGCGTCGGACTAGCGGGAGGGGCCCTGAACACCGGGGAGCTGTTTTTT. Its protein product is CASSRVGLAGGALNTGELFF.

In this sample, this clone turned up a few times. J is TRBJ2-2 and V is TRBV3-1 (or the pseudogene TRBV3-2); D gene uncertain. V dropped 0 bases and J dropped 7 bases, with 9 bases sitting between them. Germline CDR1 is LGHDT and CDR2 is YNNKEL (reference sequence). The CDR3 extends over 14 amino acids. The DNA for the CDR3 is TGTGCCAGCAGCCAAGATCAGGTTATCGGGGAGCTGTTTTTT. Translation: CASSQDQVIGELFF.

The V call is TRBV28, the J call TRBJ2-3; D possibly corresponds to TRBD1 (6 bases). Germline CDR1 reads MDHEN; CDR2 reads SYDVKM. The CDR3 contains 14 residues. The germline V and J ends were trimmed by 4 bases and 6 bases, with 14 bases remaining between them. CDR3 amino acids: CASSSETGYDTQYF. The CDR3 DNA follows: TGTGCCAGCAGTTCAGAGACAGGTTACGATACGCAGTATTTT.

This clone was found a few times. The genes are TRBV30 and TRBJ1-6; unclear D gene. Trimming left V 3 bases short and J 0 bases short, with 6 bases between. The CDR3 totals 14 residues. Germline V CDR1 and CDR2: GTSNPN, SVGIG (reference sequence). The CDR3 DNA sequence: TGTGCCTGGAGCAGAAGCTCCTATAATTCACCCCTCCACTTT. Its translation: CAWSRSSYNSPLHF.

The CDR3 region is CASSLASLDTQYF. The CDR3 nucleotides read TGTGCCAGCAGCTTGGCGTCACTTGATACGCAGTATTTT. The rearrangement joins TRBV5-4 to TRBJ2-3; D gene uncertain. V was cut by 0 bases and J by 6 bases, with 8 bases left in between. CDR1 SGHNT and CDR2 YYREEE come from the germline V gene (reference sequence). CDR3 length equals 13 residues.

The chain couples TRBV9 to TRBJ2-7; no definite D call. Germline values: CDR1 SGDLS, CDR2 YYNGEE. The length of the CDR3 is 14 residues. Between the trimmed V and J ends, which lost 0 bases and 2 bases, there was a span of 9 bases. CDR3 sequence: CASSVDRPPYEQYF. DNA of the CDR3: TGTGCCAGCAGCGTAGACAGACCACCCTACGAGCAGTACTTC.

In this sample, this clone turned up once. The CDR3 sequence: CASRVQGARGYTF. The CDR3 coding sequence is TGTGCCAGCAGGGTACAGGGGGCTCGTGGCTACACCTTC. The V gene is TRBV6-5, the J gene TRBJ1-2, with TRBD1 matching 9 bases. From germline, CDR1 is MNHEY and CDR2 SVGAGI. This CDR3 spans 13 amino acids. V lost 6 bases and J lost 7; bases outside the gene matches: 6.